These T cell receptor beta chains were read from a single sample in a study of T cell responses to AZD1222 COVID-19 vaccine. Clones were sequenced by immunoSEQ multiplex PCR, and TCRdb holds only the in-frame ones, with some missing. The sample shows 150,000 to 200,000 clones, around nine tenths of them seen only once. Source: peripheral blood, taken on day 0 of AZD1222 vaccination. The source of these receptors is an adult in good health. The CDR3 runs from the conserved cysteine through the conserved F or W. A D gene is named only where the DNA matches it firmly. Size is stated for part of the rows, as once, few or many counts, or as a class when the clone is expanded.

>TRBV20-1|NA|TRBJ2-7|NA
TGCAGTGCTAGTGGGGGTAGGAGGCCCTCCTACGAGCAGTACTTC
CSASGGRRPSYEQYF
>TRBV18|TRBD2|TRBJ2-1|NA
TGTGCCAGCTCTCCGATAGCGGGAGGGTCCGGCGTTGCCAGGAACAATGAGCAGTTCTTC
CASSPIAGGSGVARNNEQFF
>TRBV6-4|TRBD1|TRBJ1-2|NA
TGTGCCAGCAGTACCGGGACAGGGGGCCTCTATGGCTACACCTTC
CASSTGTGGLYGYTF
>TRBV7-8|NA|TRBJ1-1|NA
TGTGCCAGCAGCACGGGGATAGGGGACACTGAAGCTTTCTTT
CASSTGIGDTEAFF
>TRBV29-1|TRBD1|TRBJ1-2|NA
TGCAGCGTACAGACAGGGACTAACTATGGCTACACCTTC
CSVQTGTNYGYTF
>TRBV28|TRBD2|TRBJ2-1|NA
TGTGCCAGCAGGCCTCCGGGCGGGAGAGGGAGTGAGCAGTTCTTC
CASRPPGGRGSEQFF
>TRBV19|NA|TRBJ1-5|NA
TGTGCCAGTCGCCAGGGGTACGGCAATCAGCCCCAGCATTTT
CASRQGYGNQPQHF
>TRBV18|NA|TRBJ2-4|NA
TGTGCCAGCTCACCTGTGAAAGACCTAGCCAAAAACATTCAGTACTTC
CASSPVKDLAKNIQYF
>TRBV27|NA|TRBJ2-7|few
TGTGCCAGCAGTTTCGGACGTCTGCCCTACGAGCAGTACTTC
CASSFGRLPYEQYF
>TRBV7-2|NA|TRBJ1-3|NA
TGTGCCAGCAGCTTAAGCAGGCCCGGGTCGAACACCATATATTTT
CASSLSRPGSNTIYF
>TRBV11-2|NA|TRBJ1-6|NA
TGTGCCAGCAGCGGACCGGGAAGGGGATATAATTCACCCCTCCACTTT
CASSGPGRGYNSPLHF
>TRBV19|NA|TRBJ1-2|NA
TGTGCCAGTAGGGAGACAGGCTATGGCTACACCTTC
CASRETGYGYTF
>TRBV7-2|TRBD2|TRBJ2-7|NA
TGTGCCAGCAGCATCCGGACTAGCGAGGCCCCCTCCTACGAGCAGTACTTC
CASSIRTSEAPSYEQYF
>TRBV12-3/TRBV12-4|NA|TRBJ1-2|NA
TGTGCCAGCACCTCGGGAAGGAACTATGGCTACACCTTC
CASTSGRNYGYTF
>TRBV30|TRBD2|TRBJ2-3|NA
TGTGCCTGGAGTCGACTAGCGAGCACAGATACGCAGTATTTT
CAWSRLASTDTQYF
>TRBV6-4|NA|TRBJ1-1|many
TGTGCCAGCAGTGAGGGAGAGAACACTGAAGCTTTCTTT
CASSEGENTEAFF
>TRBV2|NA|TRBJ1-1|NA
TGTGCCAGCAGTGAGAAAGGAGGAAGAGACACTGAAGCTTTCTTT
CASSEKGGRDTEAFF
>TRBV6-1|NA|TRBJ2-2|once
TGTGCCAGCAGCCTAAACACCGGGGAGCTGTTTTTT
CASSLNTGELFF
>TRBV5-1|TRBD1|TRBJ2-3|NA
TGCGCCAGCAGCTCATTAGGGACAGGGGGGACAGATACGCAGTATTTT
CASSSLGTGGTDTQYF
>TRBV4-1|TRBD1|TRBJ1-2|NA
TGCGCCAGCAGCCAAGAAGCGACAGGGGCCTATGGCTACACCTTC
CASSQEATGAYGYTF
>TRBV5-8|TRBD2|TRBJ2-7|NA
TGTGCCAGCAGCCTCTCGGGGAGCAGCGGGGGAACCTACGAGCAGTACTTC
CASSLSGSSGGTYEQYF
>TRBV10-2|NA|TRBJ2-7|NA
TGCGCCAGCAGGCGAGCCTCACCGGGACGCTCCTACGAGCAGTACTTC
CASRRASPGRSYEQYF
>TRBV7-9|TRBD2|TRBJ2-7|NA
TGTGCCAGCAGCTTGGTTAGCGGGAGGGCCGGTTCCTACGAGCAGTACTTC
CASSLVSGRAGSYEQYF
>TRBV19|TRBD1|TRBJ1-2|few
TGTGCCAGTAGTATGTCGGGACAGGTCTATGGCTACACCTTC
CASSMSGQVYGYTF
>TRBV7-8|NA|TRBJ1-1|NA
TGTGCCAGCAGCTTAGAAAGGGATACCAAGCACACTGAAGCTTTCTTT
CASSLERDTKHTEAFF
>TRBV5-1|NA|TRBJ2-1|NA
TGCGCCAGCAGCCTGAATACGGACTATAAAAACGATGAGCAGTTCTTC
CASSLNTDYKNDEQFF
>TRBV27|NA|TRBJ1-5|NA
TGTGCCAGCAGTTTGGGGGGCGATCAGCCCCAGCATTTT
CASSLGGDQPQHF
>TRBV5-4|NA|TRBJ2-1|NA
TGTGCCAGCAGCTTCTTGGATGAGCAGTTCTTC
CASSFLDEQFF
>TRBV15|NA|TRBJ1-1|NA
TGTGCCACCAGCAGAGATAGGGGGGGTCACACTGAAGCTTTCTTT
CATSRDRGGHTEAFF
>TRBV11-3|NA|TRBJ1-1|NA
TGTGCCAGCAGCTTAGGCGGGAACACTGAAGCTTTCTTT
CASSLGGNTEAFF
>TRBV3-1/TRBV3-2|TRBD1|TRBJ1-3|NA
TGTGCCAGCAGCCAAGACAGGGGGGGAAACACCATATATTTT
CASSQDRGGNTIYF
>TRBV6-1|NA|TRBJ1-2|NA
TGTGCCAGCAGTGAAGTTTTCGCCAGAACTGGCAGGGACGGCTACACCTTC
CASSEVFARTGRDGYTF
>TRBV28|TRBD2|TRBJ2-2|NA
TGTGCCAGCAGTTTGGCGATAGCGGGAGTAAGGAACACCGGGGAGCTGTTTTTT
CASSLAIAGVRNTGELFF
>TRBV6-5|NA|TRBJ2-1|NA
TGTGCCAGCAGCCGTCCCAGCAATGAGCAGTTCTTC
CASSRPSNEQFF
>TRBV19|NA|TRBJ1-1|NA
TGTGCCAGTAGTGCCCGGGCCCTAAGGAACACTGAAGCTTTCTTT
CASSARALRNTEAFF
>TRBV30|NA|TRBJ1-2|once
TGTGCCTGGAGTCCCGAACAGGTTTCCCCCTATGGCTACACCTTC
CAWSPEQVSPYGYTF
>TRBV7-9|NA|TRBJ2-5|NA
TGTGCCAGCAGCCCACTGCCTAGCCGGGCTTGGGTTGGGACCCAGTACTTC
CASSPLPSRAWVGTQYF
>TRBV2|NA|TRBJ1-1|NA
TGTGCCAGTCAACAGGCCTCTCAGAGGTTGAACACTGAAGCTTTCTTT
CASQQASQRLNTEAFF
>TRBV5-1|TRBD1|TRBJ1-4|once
TGCGCCAGCAGCTACGACAGGGGCGTGGGGTCTAATGAAAAACTGTTTTTT
CASSYDRGVGSNEKLFF
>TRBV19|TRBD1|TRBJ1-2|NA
TGTGCCAGTAGTACGACAGGGGACTATGGCTACACCTTC
CASSTTGDYGYTF
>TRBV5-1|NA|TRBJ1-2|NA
TGCGCCAGCAGCTTGGCGTCCGGGGTTCTGGGGGGTTATGACTATGGCTACACCTTC
CASSLASGVLGGYDYGYTF
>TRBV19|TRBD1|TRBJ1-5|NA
TGTGCCAGTAGTACCGGCAGGGGGCCAAATCAGCCCCAGCATTTT
CASSTGRGPNQPQHF
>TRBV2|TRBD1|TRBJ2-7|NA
TGTGCCAGCAGGGGCGTGGGGACAGGGGCCTACGAGCAGTACTTC
CASRGVGTGAYEQYF
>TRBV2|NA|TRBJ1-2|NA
TGTGCCAGCAGCGGAGGACAGTATGGCTACACCTTC
CASSGGQYGYTF
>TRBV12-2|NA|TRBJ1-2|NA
TGTGCAAGTCGCTTAGGAGGGGCGGCGGGCTATGGCTACACCTTC
CASRLGGAAGYGYTF
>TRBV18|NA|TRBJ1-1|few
TGTGCCAGCTCACACTCGGACACTCGGGAAGCTTTCTTT
CASSHSDTREAFF
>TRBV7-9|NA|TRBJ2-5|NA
TGTGCCAGCAGCCGAAATTCTAAAGAGACCCAGTACTTC
CASSRNSKETQYF
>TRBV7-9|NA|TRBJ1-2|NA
TGTGCCAGCAGCACTCATTCAAACTATGGCTACACCTTC
CASSTHSNYGYTF
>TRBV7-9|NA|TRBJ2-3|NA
TGTGCCAGCAGCACCCTTTCACGGATCCCAGATACGCAGTATTTT
CASSTLSRIPDTQYF
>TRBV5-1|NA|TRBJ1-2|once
TGCGCCAGCAGCCCCGGGCAGCGGGCTGATGGCTACACCTTC
CASSPGQRADGYTF